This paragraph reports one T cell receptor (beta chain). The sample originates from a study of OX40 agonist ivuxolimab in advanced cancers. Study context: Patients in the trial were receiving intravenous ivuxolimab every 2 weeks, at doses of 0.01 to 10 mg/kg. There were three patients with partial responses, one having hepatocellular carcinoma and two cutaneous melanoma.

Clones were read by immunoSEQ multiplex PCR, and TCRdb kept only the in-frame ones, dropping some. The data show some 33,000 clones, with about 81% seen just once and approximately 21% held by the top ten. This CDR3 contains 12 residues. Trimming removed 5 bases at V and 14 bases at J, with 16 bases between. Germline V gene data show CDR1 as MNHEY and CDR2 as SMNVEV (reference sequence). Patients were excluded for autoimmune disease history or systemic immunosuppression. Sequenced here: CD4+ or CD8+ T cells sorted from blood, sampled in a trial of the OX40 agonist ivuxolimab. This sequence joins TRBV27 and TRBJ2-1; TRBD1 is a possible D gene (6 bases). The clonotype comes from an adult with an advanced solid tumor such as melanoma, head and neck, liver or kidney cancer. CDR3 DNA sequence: TGTGCCAGCAGTGGGGGACACGGGTGGGAGTTCTTC. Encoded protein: CASSGGHGWEFF.